The sample holds many counts of the clone carrying this TCR beta chain. Amplification of TCR beta CDR3 regions used RNA as the template. HTBI primers were employed in a first-round RT-PCR of the TCR CDR3. MiXCR was run by TCRdb on the multiplex PCR reads, yielding one entry per CDR3 protein. This table holds a few hundred thousand distinct CDR3 sequences, 15% to 19% found once. This record belongs to a study of T cells in Graves' hyperthyroidism and ophthalmopathy. V lost 4 bases and J lost 3, with 12 bases in between. The CDR3 covers 14 residues. The germline V gene encodes CDR1 LNHNV and CDR2 YYDKDF (reference sequence). PBMCs were obtained from about 10 ml fresh peripheral blood.

The chain is built from TRBV15 and TRBJ1-2, with D maybe TRBD1 (6 bases). This sequence originates from a woman aged 18-29 years with Graves' hyperthyroidism. The sequenced sample consisted of blood. The DNA of the CDR3 is TGTGCCACCAGCAAGGGCAGGGGATACTATGGCTACACCTTC. Its translation is CATSKGRGYYGYTF.